This T cell receptor beta chain was captured in a study of cytomegalovirus exposure and HLA in healthy donors. Concerning this clone itself: Antigen unknown.

V shed 4 bases and J 0 bases; nucleotides not matched to a gene: 4. CDR3 length: 16 amino acids. Germline CDR1 is MNHEY and CDR2 is SVGAGI. The donors formed part of the roughly 120-subject validation cohort, distinct from the approximately 670-subject first cohort. Sequencing used immunoSEQ multiplex PCR; TCRdb keeps in-frame clones, though not all of them. The data show approximately 240,000 clones, with about 90% seen just once and about 0.95% held by the top ten. Study results and limitations: The study listed 150 to 200 cytomegalovirus-associated TCR beta chains. A few CMV-associated chains were confirmed in vitro to be specific for CMV antigens.

This receptor was taken from a woman aged 18-29 years in good health and CMV-seronegative. The chain carries TRBV6-5 and TRBJ1-5; TRBD1 aligns across 9 bases. Sequenced material: PBMCs. In DNA form, the CDR3 reads TGTGCCAGCAGTTCCCGGACAGGGGATAGCAATCAGCCCCAGCATTTT. Translating gives CASSSRTGDSNQPQHF.